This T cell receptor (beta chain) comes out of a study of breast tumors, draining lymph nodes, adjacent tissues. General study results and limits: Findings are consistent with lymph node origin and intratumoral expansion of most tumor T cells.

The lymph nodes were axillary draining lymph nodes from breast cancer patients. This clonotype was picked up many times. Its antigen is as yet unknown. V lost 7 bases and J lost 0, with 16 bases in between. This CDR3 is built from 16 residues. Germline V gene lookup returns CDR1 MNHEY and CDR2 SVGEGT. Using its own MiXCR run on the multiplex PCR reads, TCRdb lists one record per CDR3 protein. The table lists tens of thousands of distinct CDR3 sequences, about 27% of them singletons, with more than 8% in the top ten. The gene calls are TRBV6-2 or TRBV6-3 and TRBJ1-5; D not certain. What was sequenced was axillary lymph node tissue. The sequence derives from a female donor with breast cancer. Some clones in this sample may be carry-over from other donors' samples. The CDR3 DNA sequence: TGTGCCAGCACCCAGGAGGGCAGGCTTAGCAATCAGCCCCAGCATTTT. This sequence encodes CASTQEGRLSNQPQHF.